This TCR beta chain is from a study of blood T cell repertoires in COVID-19. On the study more broadly: COVID-19 samples, acute and convalescent, were from the United States, Italy and Spain.

Per the study methods: Reference gene primer amplification yielded estimated nucleated cell counts. Only in-frame clones appear in the TCRdb table, and some are missing; sequencing was by immunoSEQ multiplex PCR. V, J and clone size were drawn from that table, and D and trimming were deduced from the DNA. The sample shows about 200,000 clones, around four fifths of them seen only once. The V gene end was trimmed by 9 bases and the J gene end by 11 bases; junction bases not matched to a gene: 14. The CDR3 has 14 residues. Germline CDR1 is LNHDA and CDR2 is SQIVND (reference sequence). Seattle participants joined during active infection and were tracked over time.

The specimen was peripheral blood. The chain has TRBV19 and TRBJ1-2; 11 bases match TRBD1. This TCR was sampled from a woman in her 70s with COVID-19, enrolled during active disease. The CDR3 is CASTPTPGQGDYTF. The CDR3 region has the DNA TGTGCCAGCACCCCAACCCCGGGACAGGGGGATTACACCTTC.